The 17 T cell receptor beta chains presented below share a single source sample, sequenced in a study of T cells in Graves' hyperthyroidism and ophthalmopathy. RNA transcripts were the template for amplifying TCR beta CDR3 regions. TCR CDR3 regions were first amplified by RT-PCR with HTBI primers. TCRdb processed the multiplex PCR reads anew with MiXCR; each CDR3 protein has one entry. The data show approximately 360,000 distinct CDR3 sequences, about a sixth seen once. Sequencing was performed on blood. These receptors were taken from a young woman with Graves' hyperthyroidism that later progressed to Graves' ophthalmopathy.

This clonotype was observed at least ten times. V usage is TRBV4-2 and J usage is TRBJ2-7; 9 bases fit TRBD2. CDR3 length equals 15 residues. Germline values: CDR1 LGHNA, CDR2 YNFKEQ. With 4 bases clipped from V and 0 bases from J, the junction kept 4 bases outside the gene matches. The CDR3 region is CASSRLAESSYEQYF. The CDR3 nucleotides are TGTGCCAGCAGCCGACTAGCGGAGAGCTCCTACGAGCAGTACTTC.

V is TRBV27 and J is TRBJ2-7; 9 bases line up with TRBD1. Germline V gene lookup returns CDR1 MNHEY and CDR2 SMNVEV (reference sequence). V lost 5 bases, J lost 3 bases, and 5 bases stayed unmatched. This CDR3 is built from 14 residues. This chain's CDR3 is CASSEGTGYYEQYF. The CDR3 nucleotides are TGTGCCAGCAGTGAGGGGACAGGGTACTACGAGCAGTACTTC.

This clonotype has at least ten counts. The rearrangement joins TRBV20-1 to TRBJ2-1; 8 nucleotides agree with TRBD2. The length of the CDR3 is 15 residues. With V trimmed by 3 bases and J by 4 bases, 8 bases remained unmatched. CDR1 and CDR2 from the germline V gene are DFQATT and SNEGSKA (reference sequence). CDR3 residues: CSASSRGRKYNEQFF. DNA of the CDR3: TGCAGTGCTAGTTCGCGCGGGAGGAAGTACAATGAGCAGTTCTTC.

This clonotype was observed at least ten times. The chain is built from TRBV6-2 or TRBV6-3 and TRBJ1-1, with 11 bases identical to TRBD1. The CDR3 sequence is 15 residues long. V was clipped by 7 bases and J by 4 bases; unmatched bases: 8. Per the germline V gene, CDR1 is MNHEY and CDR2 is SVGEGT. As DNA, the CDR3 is TGTGCCAGCATTTCCGGACAGGGGGCTTTCACTGAAGCTTTCTTT. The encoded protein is CASISGQGAFTEAFF.

The CDR3 region has the DNA TGTGCCAGCAGCTCGCGGGACAACTACAATGAGCAGTTCTTC. The encoded protein is CASSSRDNYNEQFF. This rearrangement joins TRBV7-6 to TRBJ2-1; the D gene could be TRBD1 or TRBD2 (6 bases each). The V end was cut by 4 bases, the J end by 3 bases, with 10 bases between. Per germline, CDR1 SGHVS and CDR2 FNYEAQ. The CDR3 is made up of 14 amino acids.

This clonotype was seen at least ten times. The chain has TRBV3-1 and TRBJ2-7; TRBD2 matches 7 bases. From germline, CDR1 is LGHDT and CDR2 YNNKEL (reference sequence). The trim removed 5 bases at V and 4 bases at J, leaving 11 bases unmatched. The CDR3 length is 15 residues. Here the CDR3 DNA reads TGTGCCAGCAGCTCGGTCCCTAGCGGAGAATACGAGCAGTACTTC. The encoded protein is CASSSVPSGEYEQYF.

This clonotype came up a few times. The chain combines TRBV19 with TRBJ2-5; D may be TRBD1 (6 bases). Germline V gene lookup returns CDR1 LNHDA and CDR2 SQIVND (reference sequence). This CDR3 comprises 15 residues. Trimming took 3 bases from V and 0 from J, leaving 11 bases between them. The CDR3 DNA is TGTGCCAGTAGTATTGGACAGATCCACCAAGAGACCCAGTACTTC. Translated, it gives CASSIGQIHQETQYF.

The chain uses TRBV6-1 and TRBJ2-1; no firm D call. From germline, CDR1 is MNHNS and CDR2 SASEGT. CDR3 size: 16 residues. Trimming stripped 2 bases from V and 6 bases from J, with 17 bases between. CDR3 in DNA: TGTGCCAGCAGTGAAAAGCCCCCCCCCACCCCCAATGAGCAGTTCTTC. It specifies CASSEKPPPTPNEQFF.

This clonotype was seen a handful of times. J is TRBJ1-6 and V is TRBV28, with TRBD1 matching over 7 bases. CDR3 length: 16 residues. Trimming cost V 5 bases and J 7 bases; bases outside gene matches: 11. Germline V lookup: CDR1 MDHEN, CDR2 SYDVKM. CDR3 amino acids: CASSKSQGEWNSPLHF. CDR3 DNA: TGTGCCAGCAGTAAATCCCAGGGGGAGTGGAATTCACCCCTCCACTTT. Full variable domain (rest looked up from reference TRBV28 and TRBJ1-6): DVKVTQSSRYLVKRTGEKVFLECVQDMDHENMFWYRQDPGLGLRLIYFSYDVKMKEKGDIPEGYSVSREKKERFSLILESASTNQTSMYLCASSKSQGEWNSPLHFGNGTRLTVT.

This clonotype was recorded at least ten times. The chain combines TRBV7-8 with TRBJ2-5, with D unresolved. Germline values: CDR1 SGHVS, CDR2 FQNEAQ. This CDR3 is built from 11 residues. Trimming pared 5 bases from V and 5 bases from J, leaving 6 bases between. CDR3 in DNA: TGTGCCAGCAGCCAGTATGAGACCCAGTACTTC. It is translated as CASSQYETQYF.

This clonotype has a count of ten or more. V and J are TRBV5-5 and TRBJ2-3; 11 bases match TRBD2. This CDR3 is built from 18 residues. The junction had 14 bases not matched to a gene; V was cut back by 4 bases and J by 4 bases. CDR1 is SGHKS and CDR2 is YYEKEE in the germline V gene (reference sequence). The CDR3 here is CASSTGTSGSFDADTQYF. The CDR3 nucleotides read TGTGCCAGCAGCACGGGGACTAGCGGTTCTTTTGATGCAGATACGCAGTATTTT.

CDR3 in amino acids: CASSSGQRLTYEQYF. Written as DNA, the CDR3 is TGTGCCAGCAGCTCGGGACAGAGGCTTACCTACGAGCAGTACTTC. The rearrangement links TRBV7-9 to TRBJ2-7; 7 positions match TRBD1. From germline, CDR1 is SEHNR and CDR2 FQNEAQ (reference sequence). The V segment lost 4 bases and the J segment 2 bases; nucleotides outside the gene matches: 8. CDR3 length equals 15 residues. Full variable domain (rest looked up from reference TRBV7-9 and TRBJ2-7): DTGVSQNPRHKITKRGQNVTFRCDPISEHNRLYWYRQTLGQGPEFLTYFQNEAQLEKSRLLSDRFSAERPKGSFSTLEIQRTEQGDSAMYLCASSSGQRLTYEQYFGPGTRLTVT.

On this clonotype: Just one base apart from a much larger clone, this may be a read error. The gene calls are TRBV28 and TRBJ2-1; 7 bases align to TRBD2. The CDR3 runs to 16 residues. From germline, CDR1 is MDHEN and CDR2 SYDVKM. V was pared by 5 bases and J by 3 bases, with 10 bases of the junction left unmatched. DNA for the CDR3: TGTGCCAGCAGTCCCCTCGGGCGGGAGAACTACAATGAGCAGTTCTTC. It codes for CASSPLGRENYNEQFF.

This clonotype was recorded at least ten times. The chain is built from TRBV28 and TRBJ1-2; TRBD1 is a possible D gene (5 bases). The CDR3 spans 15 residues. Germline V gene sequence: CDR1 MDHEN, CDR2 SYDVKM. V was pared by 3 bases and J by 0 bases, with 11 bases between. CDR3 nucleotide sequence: TGTGCCAGCAGTTTTGGGGACTTAGCTAACTATGGCTACACCTTC. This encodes CASSFGDLANYGYTF.

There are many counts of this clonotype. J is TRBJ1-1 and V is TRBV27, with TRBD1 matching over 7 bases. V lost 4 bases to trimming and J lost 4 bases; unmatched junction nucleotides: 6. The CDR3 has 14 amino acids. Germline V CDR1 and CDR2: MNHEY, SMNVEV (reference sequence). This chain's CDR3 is CASSSTGLATEAFF. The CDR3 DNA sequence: TGTGCCAGCAGTTCGACAGGGTTGGCCACTGAAGCTTTCTTT.

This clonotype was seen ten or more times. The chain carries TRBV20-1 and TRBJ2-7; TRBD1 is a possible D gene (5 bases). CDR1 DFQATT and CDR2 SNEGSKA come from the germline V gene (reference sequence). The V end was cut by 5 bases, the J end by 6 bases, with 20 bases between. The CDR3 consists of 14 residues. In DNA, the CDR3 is TGCAGTGCTGCACGACAGACCGGGTTTGGCGAGCAGTACTTC. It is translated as CSAARQTGFGEQYF.

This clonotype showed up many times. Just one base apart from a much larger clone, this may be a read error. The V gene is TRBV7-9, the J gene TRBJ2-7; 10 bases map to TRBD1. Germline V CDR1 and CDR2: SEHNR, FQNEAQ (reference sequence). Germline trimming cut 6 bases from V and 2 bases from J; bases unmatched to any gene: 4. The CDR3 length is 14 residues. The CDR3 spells CASRPGTGAYEQYF. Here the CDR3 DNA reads TGTGCCAGCAGGCCCGGGACAGGGGCCTACGAGCAGTACTTC.